Presented here are 13 T cell receptor beta chains from one specimen sequenced in a study of CD8+ T cells in alopecia areata. RNA extraction was followed by reverse transcription into cDNA, which acted as the sequencing template. Repertoires were generated with immunoSEQ multiplex PCR, while TCRdb's copy carries only in-frame clones and drops some. The sample lists roughly 150,000 clones; approximately 56% were seen once. Sequencing was performed on CD8+ T cells sorted from blood. The receptors were sampled from a human donor in good health.

This chain connects TRBV29-1 to TRBJ1-1; D remains ambiguous. The CDR3 extends over 11 amino acids. Looked up from germline, CDR1 is SQVTM and CDR2 is ANQGSEA. The V end lost 3 bases, the J end lost 7 bases, and 9 bases lay between the germline ends. The CDR3 spells CSVEGGNEAFF. DNA of the CDR3: TGCAGCGTTGAGGGCGGGAATGAAGCTTTCTTT. Using reference TRBV29-1 and TRBJ1-1 for the parts outside the CDR3, the full variable domain is SAVISQKPSRDICQRGTSLTIQCQVDSQVTMMFWYRQQPGQSLTLIATANQGSEATYESGFVIDKFPISRPNLTFSTLTVSNMSPEDSSIYLCSVEGGNEAFFGQGTRLTVV.

CDR3 nucleotide sequence: TGTGCCAGCAGCTTAGGTGGGAGTAGCTTCTTC. It translates to CASSLGGSSFF. The gene calls are TRBV11-2 and TRBJ2-1, with a possible D match to TRBD2 (5 bases). CDR1 and CDR2 from the germline V gene are SGHAT and FQNNGV. This CDR3 is built from 11 residues. V was clipped by 1 base and J by 16 bases, with 11 bases between them.

The rearrangement uses TRBV28 and TRBJ2-7; unclear D gene. This CDR3 has 13 amino acids. Germline V gives CDR1 MDHEN, CDR2 SYDVKM. The V end was cut by 2 bases, the J end by 0 bases, with 5 bases between. The CDR3 spells CASSLQPSYEQYF. Written as DNA, the CDR3 is TGTGCCAGCAGTTTACAACCCTCCTACGAGCAGTACTTC.

The chain joins TRBV4-2 to TRBJ2-5, with D possibly being TRBD1 (5 bases). There are 14 residues in the CDR3. V dropped 0 bases and J dropped 2 bases, with 7 bases sitting between them. Per the germline V gene, CDR1 is LGHNA and CDR2 is YNFKEQ. CDR3 loop: CASSQETEQETQYF. CDR3 nucleotide sequence: TGTGCCAGCAGCCAAGAGACAGAACAAGAGACCCAGTACTTC.

The rearrangement links TRBV20-1 to TRBJ1-2; a possible D gene is TRBD1 (6 bases). V lost 1 base, J lost 12 bases, and 12 bases lay in between. CDR3 length: 11 amino acids. CDR1 and CDR2 from the germline V gene are DFQATT and SNEGSKA (reference sequence). DNA for the CDR3: TGCAGTGCTAGAGTAGGGGGATTCGACACCTTC. Amino acids: CSARVGGFDTF.

This clone was observed a handful of times. V gene TRBV27 combines with J gene TRBJ2-7; TRBD2 matches 10 bases. Germline V gene sequence: CDR1 MNHEY, CDR2 SMNVEV (reference sequence). V dropped 6 bases and J dropped 7; count of bases not matched to a gene: 9. The CDR3 is made up of 14 amino acids. This chain's CDR3 is CASRSAGGPREQYF. The CDR3 region has the DNA TGTGCCAGCAGATCAGCGGGAGGGCCGCGGGAGCAGTACTTC.

As regards this clone: This CDR3 is also generated by other DNA sequences in the sample. This chain connects TRBV20-1 to TRBJ1-1; no definite D call. Trimming shortened V by 3 bases and J by 3 bases, and 5 bases separated the two germline ends. Germline loops: CDR1 DFQATT, CDR2 SNEGSKA (reference sequence). The CDR3 totals 11 residues. CDR3: CSARDYTEAFF. CDR3 in DNA: TGCAGTGCTAGGGATTACACTGAAGCTTTCTTT.

This clone was seen a handful of times. CDR3 DNA: TGTGCCAGCAGTGGGACAGGGGGCGCAGATACGCAGTATTTT. This encodes CASSGTGGADTQYF. This chain links TRBV6-4 with TRBJ2-3; 11 bases are shared with TRBD1. Unmatched junction bases numbered 1, after V lost 4 bases and J lost 4 bases. This CDR3 region has 14 residues. Germline V lookup: CDR1 MRHNA, CDR2 SNTAGT.

This chain links TRBV29-1 with TRBJ2-1; 8 bases align to TRBD2. The ends lost 4 bases at V and 5 bases at J; junction bases unmatched: 4. Per germline, CDR1 SQVTM and CDR2 ANQGSEA. The length of the CDR3 is 13 residues. The CDR3, as DNA: TGCAGCGTTGTCGGGAGGGTTCACAATGAGCAGTTCTTC. Translated, it gives CSVVGRVHNEQFF.

The chain uses TRBV19 and TRBJ1-1; D is undetermined. The CDR3 extends over 13 amino acids. Germline lookup yields CDR1 LNHDA and CDR2 SQIVND (reference sequence). With 3 bases removed from V and 0 bases from J, the gap between germline ends came to 5 bases. The CDR3 bases are TGTGCCAGTAGTATTTTGATGAACACTGAAGCTTTCTTT. This codes for CASSILMNTEAFF. The full variable domain, its missing parts supplied by reference TRBV19 and TRBJ1-1, is DGGITQSPKYLFRKEGQNVTLSCEQNLNHDAMYWYRQDPGQGLRLIYYSQIVNDFQKGDIAEGYSVSREKKESFPLTVTSAQKNPTAFYLCASSILMNTEAFFGQGTRLTVV.

This rearrangement joins TRBV7-1 to TRBJ2-7; TRBD2 agrees at 9 bases. TRBV7-1 is an open reading frame, and its role is uncertain. The V gene end was trimmed by 3 bases and the J gene end by 8 bases; junction bases not matched to a gene: 14. The CDR3 loop spans 16 amino acids. The CDR3 coding sequence is TGTGCCAGCAGCTCGTCCGATAGTAGCGGGAGAAGGCAGCAGTACTTC. It translates to CASSSSDSSGRRQQYF.

The chain links TRBV7-9 to TRBJ2-7; maybe TRBD1 (6 bases). CDR1 is SEHNR and CDR2 is FQNEAQ in the germline V gene (reference sequence). V gave up 5 bases and J gave up 2 bases, with 10 bases separating them. There are 13 residues in the CDR3. The CDR3, as DNA: TGTGCCAGCAGCCCCAGGGGTACCTACGAGCAGTACTTC. It specifies CASSPRGTYEQYF.

J is TRBJ2-3 and V is TRBV29-1; D may be TRBD2 (5 bases). This CDR3 contains 14 residues. V was clipped by 7 bases and J by 4 bases, with 18 bases between them. Germline CDR1 reads SQVTM; CDR2 reads ANQGSEA. The CDR3 sequence is CSGSAEATADTQYF. CDR3 in DNA: TGCAGCGGGTCCGCGGAGGCCACCGCAGATACGCAGTATTTT.